This T cell receptor (beta chain) emerged from a study of blood T cell repertoires in COVID-19. Study information: From the United States, Italy and Spain came samples of acute and convalescent COVID-19.

Produced via immunoSEQ multiplex PCR; TCRdb's table is partial and in-frame only. The sample yields about 64,000 clones, approximately 90% seen once. The germline V gene encodes CDR1 ENHRY and CDR2 SYGVKD. Trimming at V came to 5 bases and at J to 6 bases, leaving 5 bases not matched to a gene. The CDR3 spans 13 residues. The chain employs TRBV10-3 and TRBJ1-1; TRBD1 aligns across 8 bases. The sequence came from a man aged 50 to 59 with active COVID-19. Input material: peripheral blood. The CDR3 DNA follows: TGTGCCATCAGTACAGGGGGTATCTCTGAAGCTTTCTTT. This sequence encodes CAISTGGISEAFF.